These T cell receptor beta chains were read from a single sample in a study of blood T cell repertoires in COVID-19. Only in-frame clones appear in the TCRdb table, and some are missing; sequencing was by immunoSEQ multiplex PCR. The repertoire holds 120,000 to 150,000 clones, about 87% seen once, with about 9.4% in the top ten. The sample comprised peripheral blood. These TCRs come from a woman aged 45-65 years with active or convalescent COVID-19. Both conserved end residues are trimmed from each CDR3. The order of the fields is D gene, J gene, clone size, V gene, CDR3 protein. The D gene is left open where the match is weak. Some rows have no size entry. The others give once, few or many, or a class for an expanded clone.

d_call: TRBD1; j_call: TRBJ1-2; clone_size: .; v_call: TRBV7-2; cdr3_aa: ASSQSGTGPVYGYT
d_call: TRBD2; j_call: TRBJ2-3; clone_size: .; v_call: TRBV5-1; cdr3_aa: ASSLASSSGSTDTQY
d_call: TRBD2; j_call: TRBJ2-7; clone_size: .; v_call: TRBV7-9; cdr3_aa: ASSLEGLAVEQY
d_call: .; j_call: TRBJ1-3; clone_size: once; v_call: TRBV30; cdr3_aa: AWGLGQNSGNTIY
d_call: .; j_call: TRBJ2-3; clone_size: .; v_call: TRBV2; cdr3_aa: ASSDQGVADTQY
d_call: .; j_call: TRBJ1-6; clone_size: once; v_call: TRBV6-2/TRBV6-3; cdr3_aa: ASSWGDSPLH
d_call: .; j_call: TRBJ1-2; clone_size: .; v_call: TRBV13; cdr3_aa: ASSHPGGSGYT
d_call: .; j_call: TRBJ1-3; clone_size: .; v_call: TRBV9; cdr3_aa: ASSTSSGNTIY
d_call: .; j_call: TRBJ1-2; clone_size: .; v_call: TRBV9; cdr3_aa: ASSSPLYGYT
d_call: .; j_call: TRBJ1-1; clone_size: .; v_call: TRBV5-1; cdr3_aa: ASSLEQTTEAF
d_call: .; j_call: TRBJ2-3; clone_size: .; v_call: TRBV30; cdr3_aa: AWSAGQHKVTDTQY
d_call: .; j_call: TRBJ1-4; clone_size: once; v_call: TRBV2; cdr3_aa: ASSLLSPTNEKLF
d_call: TRBD2; j_call: TRBJ2-3; clone_size: .; v_call: TRBV6-5; cdr3_aa: ASRRTSGRTDTQY
d_call: .; j_call: TRBJ2-7; clone_size: .; v_call: TRBV5-6; cdr3_aa: ASSLVSGTPYEQY
d_call: TRBD1; j_call: TRBJ1-2; clone_size: few; v_call: TRBV30; cdr3_aa: AWSTGGAYGYT
d_call: TRBD1; j_call: TRBJ2-2; clone_size: .; v_call: TRBV9; cdr3_aa: ASSAQETGGLTGELF
d_call: TRBD1; j_call: TRBJ1-1; clone_size: .; v_call: TRBV5-4; cdr3_aa: ASSSRDRGTNTEAF
d_call: .; j_call: TRBJ2-2; clone_size: .; v_call: TRBV30; cdr3_aa: AWSVRLGNTGELF
d_call: TRBD2; j_call: TRBJ2-5; clone_size: .; v_call: TRBV11-2; cdr3_aa: ASSSGLDMYQETQY
d_call: TRBD2; j_call: TRBJ2-1; clone_size: .; v_call: TRBV6-2/TRBV6-3; cdr3_aa: ASSHPSRRGAPNEQF
d_call: TRBD1; j_call: TRBJ1-5; clone_size: .; v_call: TRBV7-2; cdr3_aa: ASSLVAGGTMSNQPQH
d_call: .; j_call: TRBJ2-3; clone_size: .; v_call: TRBV28; cdr3_aa: ASRRFQRTDTQY
d_call: TRBD1; j_call: TRBJ2-7; clone_size: .; v_call: TRBV18; cdr3_aa: ASSLGTGPAYEQY
d_call: .; j_call: TRBJ1-2; clone_size: .; v_call: TRBV3-1/TRBV3-2; cdr3_aa: ASSPPQIPRGNYGYT
d_call: .; j_call: TRBJ1-5; clone_size: few; v_call: TRBV7-9; cdr3_aa: ASSAGIAQNQPQH
d_call: TRBD1; j_call: TRBJ1-1; clone_size: .; v_call: TRBV9; cdr3_aa: ASSQTGGGGEAF
d_call: .; j_call: TRBJ2-7; clone_size: once; v_call: TRBV23-1; cdr3_aa: ASSHRGGTSLKQY
d_call: .; j_call: TRBJ1-1; clone_size: .; v_call: TRBV6-6; cdr3_aa: ASYTPTEAF
d_call: .; j_call: TRBJ2-6; clone_size: .; v_call: TRBV5-1; cdr3_aa: ASFELTRSGANVLT
d_call: .; j_call: TRBJ2-7; clone_size: .; v_call: TRBV2; cdr3_aa: ASTHGRTGSYEQY
d_call: TRBD2; j_call: TRBJ2-1; clone_size: .; v_call: TRBV7-9; cdr3_aa: ASSPPWTRDYNEQF